The entry below gives a single TCR beta chain sequence along with its context. Its antigen is not identified. This sample is drawn from a study of T cells expressing NK-cell markers. Study in general: Researchers got TCR beta repertoires out of sorted CD3+CD56+NKG2C+, CD3+CD56+NKG2C- and CD3+CD56-NKG2C+ T cells.

The length of the CDR3 is 13 residues. Germline CDR1 DFQATT, CDR2 SNEGSKA (reference sequence). Scientists made TCR beta cDNA using 5'RACE template switching with UMIs. TCRdb reanalyzed the 5' RACE reads, giving one entry per CDR3 protein sequence and no DNA. This listing includes about 460,000 distinct CDR3 sequences. Study-level results: Of the CD8+ T cell pool in roughly six donors, roughly 1.0-8% was accounted for by dominant NKG2C+ clonotypes. The study found these clonotypes also leading the CD3+CD56-NKG2C+ fraction in several donors.

The clonotype originates from a woman aged 50 to 65 in good health. The V and J genes are TRBV20-1 and TRBJ1-1; as DNA is missing, the TRBD1 call by TCRdb cannot be tested. Sequencing was performed on blood T cells: a sorted CD56 or NKG2C T cell subset, CD4+ or CD8+ T cells, or bulk PBMC T cells (not recorded which). The CDR3 sequence: CSASRGGRTEAFF.